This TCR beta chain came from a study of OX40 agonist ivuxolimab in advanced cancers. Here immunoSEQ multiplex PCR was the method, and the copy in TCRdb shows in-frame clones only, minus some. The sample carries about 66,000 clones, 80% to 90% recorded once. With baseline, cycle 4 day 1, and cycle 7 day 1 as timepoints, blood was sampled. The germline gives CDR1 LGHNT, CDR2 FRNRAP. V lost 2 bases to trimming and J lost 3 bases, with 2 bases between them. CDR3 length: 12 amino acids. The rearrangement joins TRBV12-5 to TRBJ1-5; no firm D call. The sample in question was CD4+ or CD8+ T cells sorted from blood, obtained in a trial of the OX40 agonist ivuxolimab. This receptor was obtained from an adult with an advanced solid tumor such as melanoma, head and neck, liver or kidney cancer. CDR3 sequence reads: CASGLPNQPQHF. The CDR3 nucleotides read TGTGCTAGTGGTTTGCCCAATCAGCCCCAGCATTTT.